Listed below are T cell receptor beta chains from one sample, sequenced in a study of a mutant IDH1 vaccine in newly diagnosed glioma. Antigen specificity for these receptors is unknown. Profiling relied on immunoSEQ multiplex PCR, and the TCRdb table lists in-frame clones only, not all of them. Seen here are approximately 76,000 clones, around nine tenths observed once, and the top ten hold more than 0.5%. Material: PBMCs, obtained from a glioma patient whose treatment included an IDH1 peptide vaccine. Every receptor here comes from a woman aged 50 to 60 with glioma. Both conserved end residues are part of each CDR3. Each record gives: clone size, V gene, J gene, D gene, CDR3 DNA, CDR3 protein. D genes are given only for firm matches. Where a row states a size, it is once, few, many or the class of an expanded clone; other rows omit it.

.	TRBV7-8	TRBJ2-7	TRBD1	TGTGCCAGCAGCTTATCGGGACAGCGGACCTACGAGCAGTACTTC	CASSLSGQRTYEQYF
once	TRBV5-5	TRBJ1-2	.	TGTGCCAGCAGCCAACGACAGCTTAACTATGGCTACACCTTC	CASSQRQLNYGYTF
.	TRBV9	TRBJ2-1	TRBD2	TGTGCCAGCAGCGTAGCGGGAGGGAGCTTTTTTAATGAGCAGTTCTTC	CASSVAGGSFFNEQFF
.	TRBV28	TRBJ2-7	.	TGTGCCAGCAGTTTTAACAGCCAGCCCTTTTACGAGCAGTACTTC	CASSFNSQPFYEQYF
.	TRBV2	TRBJ1-1	.	TGTGCCAGCAGTGGACAGCGAATGATCACTGAAGCTTTCTTT	CASSGQRMITEAFF
once	TRBV7-6	TRBJ2-7	TRBD2	TGTGCCAGCAGATTTAGACTAGCGGTCTACGAGCAGTACTTC	CASRFRLAVYEQYF
.	TRBV6-1	TRBJ2-3	.	TGTGCCAGCAGTGATCGGGACCTACCGACAGATACGCAGTATTTT	CASSDRDLPTDTQYF
.	TRBV2	TRBJ2-3	.	TGTGCCAGCAGTGAAGAGGGGTACACAGATACGCAGTATTTT	CASSEEGYTDTQYF
.	TRBV6-1	TRBJ2-2	TRBD1	TGTGCCAGCAGCGGGACAGGGTTAACCGGGGAGCTGTTTTTT	CASSGTGLTGELFF
.	TRBV6-5	TRBJ1-5	.	TGTGCCAGCAGTCCCGGGGCACTCAATCAGCCCCAGCATTTT	CASSPGALNQPQHF
.	TRBV7-9	TRBJ2-7	.	TGTGCCAGCAGCCGATTGCGGGGAACCTACGAGCAGTACTTC	CASSRLRGTYEQYF
.	TRBV6-1	TRBJ1-2	.	TGTGCCAGCAGTGTACAGGGTAGGGACTATGGCTACACCTTC	CASSVQGRDYGYTF
.	TRBV9	TRBJ2-5	.	TGTGCCAGCAGCCGCGGGTTGCAAGAGACCCAGTACTTC	CASSRGLQETQYF
.	TRBV30	TRBJ1-1	.	TGTGCCTGGAGTGTGGGGCAGGGCACTGAAGCTTTCTTT	CAWSVGQGTEAFF
once	TRBV10-1	TRBJ1-2	TRBD1	TGCGCCAGCAGTGAGTCCCGGGGGACAGGGGCCCATGGATATGGCTACACCTTC	CASSESRGTGAHGYGYTF
.	TRBV27	TRBJ2-1	TRBD1	TGTGCCAGCAGACAGGGGGTCGGTGAGCAGTTCTTC	CASRQGVGEQFF
once	TRBV7-2	TRBJ1-1	.	TGTGCCAGCAGCCCGATGAGTAACACTGAAGCTTTCTTT	CASSPMSNTEAFF
.	TRBV28	TRBJ2-2	TRBD2	TGTGCCATTCCCAGCGGGAGGTACACCGGGGAGCTGTTTTTT	CAIPSGRYTGELFF
.	TRBV2	TRBJ1-2	TRBD1	TGTGCCAGCATTTTAGGACAGGAGGACTATGGCTACACCTTC	CASILGQEDYGYTF
.	TRBV2	TRBJ2-1	TRBD2	TGTGCCAGCAGTAGAAGCGGGAGCTCCTACAATGAGCAGTTCTTC	CASSRSGSSYNEQFF
.	TRBV28	TRBJ2-7	.	TGTGCCAGCAGGGTAGGGCAGAGCGTGCAGTACTTC	CASRVGQSVQYF
.	TRBV30	TRBJ1-5	.	TGTGCCTGGAGTGCAGCAGGGACGGAATATAGCAATCAGCCCCAGCATTTT	CAWSAAGTEYSNQPQHF
.	TRBV9	TRBJ2-7	.	TGTGCCAGCAGCGTAGGGGGGACTCCGACCTACGAGCAGTACTTC	CASSVGGTPTYEQYF
once	TRBV7-9	TRBJ1-5	.	TGTGCCAGCAGCGTAGGCAATCAGCCCCAGCATTTT	CASSVGNQPQHF
.	TRBV27	TRBJ2-5	TRBD2	TGTGCCAGCAGTTTATCCGGGACTAAAGAGACCCAGTACTTC	CASSLSGTKETQYF
few	TRBV9	TRBJ2-3	TRBD2	TGTGCCAGCAGCGTAGCCACTAGCGGGAGGGGATCAGATACGCAGTATTTT	CASSVATSGRGSDTQYF
.	TRBV6-1	TRBJ2-3	TRBD2	TGTGCCAGCAGTGCTGAGAGAGGACTAGAGACAGATACGCAGTATTTT	CASSAERGLETDTQYF
.	TRBV10-3	TRBJ2-1	TRBD2	TGTGCCTTGGGGGGGACTAGCGGGAGGAATGAGCAGTTCTTC	CALGGTSGRNEQFF
once	TRBV30	TRBJ2-3	.	TGTGCCTGGACCCCCACAGCGAATACGCAGTATTTT	CAWTPTANTQYF
once	TRBV5-1	TRBJ1-3	.	TGCGCCAGCAGCTTGGGGCACGGAGGGGGAAACACCATATATTTT	CASSLGHGGGNTIYF
.	TRBV30	TRBJ2-7	TRBD2	TGTGCCTGGACCTTCTGGGGGGGTACCGGAGAGCAGTACTTC	CAWTFWGGTGEQYF
.	TRBV9	TRBJ1-1	.	TGTGCCAGCAGCGTAGATTTCCGGACGGCACGAGAAGCTTTCTTT	CASSVDFRTAREAFF
.	TRBV30	TRBJ2-7	.	TGTGCCTTGACCGCCCCCGGGACGTACGAGCAGTACTTC	CALTAPGTYEQYF